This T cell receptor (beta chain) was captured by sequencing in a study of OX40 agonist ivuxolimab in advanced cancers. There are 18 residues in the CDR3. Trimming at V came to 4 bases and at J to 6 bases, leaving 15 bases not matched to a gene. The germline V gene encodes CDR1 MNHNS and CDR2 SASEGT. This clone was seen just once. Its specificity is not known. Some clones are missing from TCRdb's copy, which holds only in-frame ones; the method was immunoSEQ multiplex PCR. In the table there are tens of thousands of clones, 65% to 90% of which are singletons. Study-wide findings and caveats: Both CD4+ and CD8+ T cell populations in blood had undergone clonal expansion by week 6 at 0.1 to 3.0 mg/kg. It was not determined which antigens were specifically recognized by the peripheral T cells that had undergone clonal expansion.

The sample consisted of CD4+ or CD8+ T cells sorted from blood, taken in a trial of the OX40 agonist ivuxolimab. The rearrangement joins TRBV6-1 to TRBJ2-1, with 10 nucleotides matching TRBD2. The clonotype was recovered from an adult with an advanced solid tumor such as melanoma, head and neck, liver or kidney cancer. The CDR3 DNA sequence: TGTGCCAGCAGTGTGTCGGGACTAGCGATAACCGATCGCAATGAGCAGTTCTTC. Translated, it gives CASSVSGLAITDRNEQFF.